This T cell receptor beta chain was recovered during a study of beta chain features in type 1 diabetes. Study outcomes and limitations: Patients with type 1 diabetes carried fewer insertions and had more deletions at their VDJ junctions. Shortening that was moderate but significant affected the TCRB CDR3s of Type 1 diabetes patients in all four CD4+ subsets.

CD45RO/CCR7/CD25/CD127/CD95/CD27 staining was used to isolate CD4+ naive, central memory, regulatory and stem cell-like memory cells by sorting. Of note for this clone: Its antigen is unidentified.

Reverse transcribing all isolated RNA meant expressed TCRB transcripts were sequenced. Repertoires were generated with immunoSEQ multiplex PCR, while TCRdb's copy carries only in-frame clones and drops some. The sample has hundreds of thousands of clones, over 13% seen once. This receptor was identified in a man aged 18 to 35 with type 1 diabetes. Source material: naive CD4+ T cells from blood.

CDR3 nucleotides: TGTGCCAGCTCACCACCGGGATCGATAAACTCCTACGAGCAGTACTTC. The encoded protein is CASSPPGSINSYEQYF. The rearrangement links TRBV18 to TRBJ2-7, with no clear D. From germline, CDR1 is KGHSH and CDR2 LQKENI. V was clipped by 0 bases and J by 0 bases, with 12 bases between them. CDR3 length equals 16 residues.